A selection of T cell receptor beta chains follows, all from one sample in a study of control samples from healthy donors and cancer patients. Sequencing used immunoSEQ multiplex PCR; TCRdb keeps in-frame clones, though not all of them. The sample consists of some 74,000 clones, 94% of them appearing once. Sequencing input: blood. The receptors shown here come from a woman aged 30 to 39 in good health. CDR3s include the opening cysteine and the closing phenylalanine or tryptophan. The D gene is left open where the match is weak. Clone sizes are given selectively: once, few, many, or a class where the clone is expanded.

DNA	CDR3	D	V	size	J
TGTGCCAGCAGCCCCCCCCTGGGGGGTAGGGAGACCCAGTACTTC	CASSPPLGGRETQYF	-	TRBV5-5	-	TRBJ2-5
TGTGCCAGCAGCGTCGGGGGACTAGCCTCCCAAGAGACCCAGTACTTC	CASSVGGLASQETQYF	TRBD2	TRBV14	-	TRBJ2-5
TGCAGTGCTAGTCCTCAGTTAGGAGGAGTGGGTGAAAAACTGTTTTTT	CSASPQLGGVGEKLFF	-	TRBV20-1	few	TRBJ1-4
TGCAGTGCTAGTCGTCGCACTGAAGCTTTCTTT	CSASRRTEAFF	-	TRBV20-1	-	TRBJ1-1
TGTGCCAGCAGCTTAGATGCAGCTTTGAACACTGAAGCTTTCTTT	CASSLDAALNTEAFF	-	TRBV7-9	-	TRBJ1-1
TGTGCCAGCAGCTTTTATGGGGCCAATCAGCCCCAGCATTTT	CASSFYGANQPQHF	-	TRBV5-4	-	TRBJ1-5
TGTGCCAGCAGCGGGACAGTTAACACCGGGGAGCTGTTTTTT	CASSGTVNTGELFF	TRBD1	TRBV5-5	-	TRBJ2-2
TGTGCCAGCAGTCCCGGGGACAGGGTATCCTATAATTCACCCCTCCACTTT	CASSPGDRVSYNSPLHF	TRBD1	TRBV27	-	TRBJ1-6
TGTGCCAGCAGCGTATCAGGGGGAGAATATCAGCCCCAGCATTTT	CASSVSGGEYQPQHF	TRBD1	TRBV9	-	TRBJ1-5
TGTGCCTGGAGTCCAGGAGACACCACCATATATTTT	CAWSPGDTTIYF	-	TRBV30	-	TRBJ1-3
TGTGCCAGCAGTTACGGGGTATCGATCAATGAGCAGTTCTTC	CASSYGVSINEQFF	-	TRBV6-5	once	TRBJ2-1
TGCGCCAGCAGCTTGTTAGGCAATGAGCAGTTCTTC	CASSLLGNEQFF	-	TRBV5-1	-	TRBJ2-1
TGTGCCAGCAGTGATCCGGGGGACCCTCGATACGAGCAGTACTTC	CASSDPGDPRYEQYF	-	TRBV6-1	-	TRBJ2-7
TGTGCCAGCAGCATCGCGAACGGCAATTCACCCCTCCACTTT	CASSIANGNSPLHF	-	TRBV5-4	-	TRBJ1-6
TGTGCCAGCAGCTTAGGGACAGGGGTAGTTGACTACACCTTC	CASSLGTGVVDYTF	TRBD1	TRBV7-2	-	TRBJ1-2
TGTGCCAGTAGTATATTGTTGGTTCTCAGGAATGAGCAGTTCTTC	CASSILLVLRNEQFF	-	TRBV19	-	TRBJ2-1
TGTGCCACCAGTTTCAGGGGAGACGGCACAGATACGCAGTATTTT	CATSFRGDGTDTQYF	-	TRBV24-1	-	TRBJ2-3
TGTGCCAGCAGCCGACGGGACACTGAAGCTTTCTTT	CASSRRDTEAFF	-	TRBV3-1/TRBV3-2	-	TRBJ1-1
TGCAGCGTTGAATCGGCCAGGGGGAGGACCGGGGAGCTGTTTTTT	CSVESARGRTGELFF	-	TRBV29-1	-	TRBJ2-2
TGTGCCACCAGTCCAGATTCAACCGGGGAGCTGTTTTTT	CATSPDSTGELFF	-	TRBV24-1	-	TRBJ2-2